The entry below describes one TCR beta chain. Its matching antigen is unknown. As for time point: cycle 4 day 1 (C4D1), after less than 7 weeks of nivolumab. Relapses following autologous stem cell transplantation were seen in all patients, with brentuximab vedotin exposure varying. Germline V gene sequence: CDR1 SGHRS, CDR2 YFSETQ. The V segment lost 0 bases and the J segment 0 bases; nucleotides outside the gene matches: 3. The CDR3 length is 15 residues. This entry comes from a study of PD-1 blockade in classical Hodgkin lymphoma. TCRdb's copy holds only in-frame clones and misses some; the assay was immunoSEQ multiplex PCR. Here the sample spans tens of thousands of clones, approximately 85% being singletons. The study's findings and limits: Baseline diversity resembling that of newly diagnosed patients was seen in complete responders.

This sequence joins TRBV5-1 and TRBJ2-7; 7 bases match TRBD1. The sequence derives from a human donor with classical Hodgkin lymphoma. The source material was peripheral blood mononuclear cells (PBMCs), sampled before the fourth cycle of nivolumab. The CDR3 region is CASSLDRGSSYEQYV. DNA of the CDR3: TGCGCCAGCAGCTTGGACAGGGGCTCCTCCTACGAGCAGTACGTC.